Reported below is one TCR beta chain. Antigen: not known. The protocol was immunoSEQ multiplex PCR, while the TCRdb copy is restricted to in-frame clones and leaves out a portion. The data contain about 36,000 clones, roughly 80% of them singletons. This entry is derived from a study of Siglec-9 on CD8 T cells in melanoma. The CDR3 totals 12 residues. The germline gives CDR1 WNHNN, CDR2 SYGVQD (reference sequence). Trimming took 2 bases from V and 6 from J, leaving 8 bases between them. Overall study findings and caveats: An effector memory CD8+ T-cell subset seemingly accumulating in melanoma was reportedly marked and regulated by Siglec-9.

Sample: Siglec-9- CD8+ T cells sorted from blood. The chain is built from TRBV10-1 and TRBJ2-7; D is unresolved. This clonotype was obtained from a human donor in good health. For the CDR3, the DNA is TGCGCCAGCAGTGAGGGCCTCGCCGAGCAGTACTTC. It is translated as CASSEGLAEQYF.